Listed below are T cell receptor beta chains from one sample, sequenced in a study of blood T cell repertoires in COVID-19. Clones were read by immunoSEQ multiplex PCR, and TCRdb kept only the in-frame ones, dropping some. The sample consists of 140,000 to 150,000 clones, 80% of them appearing once. Sequences were obtained from peripheral blood. The origin of the receptors is a man aged 55 to 70 with active or convalescent COVID-19. The CDR3 runs from the conserved cysteine through the conserved F or W. Fields, in order: D gene, clone size, J gene, V gene, CDR3 protein, CDR3 DNA. A D gene is named only where the DNA matches it firmly. A row's size may be missing; if present it is once, few, many or a size class.

>TRBD1|NA|TRBJ1-5|TRBV19
CASSTRGRGPQHF
TGTGCCAGTAGTACCAGGGGGCGTGGGCCCCAGCATTTT
>NA|NA|TRBJ2-7|TRBV10-3
CAISETPTGSFSYEQYF
TGTGCCATCAGTGAGACCCCAACAGGGAGCTTCTCCTACGAGCAGTACTTC
>TRBD2|NA|TRBJ2-3|TRBV7-3
CASSFRLAGTDTQYF
TGTGCCAGCAGCTTCCGACTAGCGGGCACAGATACGCAGTATTTT
>TRBD2|NA|TRBJ2-7|TRBV4-3
CASSQDWTSGLYEQYF
TGCGCCAGCAGCCAAGATTGGACTAGCGGGTTGTACGAGCAGTACTTC
>NA|NA|TRBJ1-2|TRBV10-3
CAISESGAANYGYTF
TGTGCCATCAGTGAGTCGGGGGCAGCTAACTATGGCTACACCTTC
>NA|NA|TRBJ2-1|TRBV29-1
CSVTGAYNEQFF
TGCAGCGTGACAGGAGCATACAATGAGCAGTTCTTC
>NA|few|TRBJ1-5|TRBV7-2
CATLKGRGSNQPQHF
TGTGCCACCCTCAAGGGTCGGGGTAGCAATCAGCCCCAGCATTTT
>NA|few|TRBJ1-4|TRBV5-1
CASSLGLNEKLFF
TGCGCCAGCAGCTTGGGGCTTAATGAAAAACTGTTTTTT
>TRBD1|NA|TRBJ2-1|TRBV5-4
CASSLYRGYEQFF
TGTGCCAGCAGCTTATACAGGGGATATGAGCAGTTCTTC
>TRBD2|NA|TRBJ2-5|TRBV20-1
CSASVSGSEVETQYF
TGCAGTGCTAGTGTTAGCGGGAGTGAGGTAGAGACCCAGTACTTC
>NA|once|TRBJ2-1|TRBV9
CASSAVKGGSGNEQFF
TGTGCCAGCAGCGCAGTCAAAGGTGGGAGCGGAAATGAGCAGTTCTTC
>NA|NA|TRBJ2-7|TRBV5-1
CASISGTYEQYF
TGCGCCAGCATATCCGGGACCTACGAGCAGTACTTC
>NA|NA|TRBJ1-5|TRBV6-2/TRBV6-3
CASSQKGGFSNQPQHF
TGTGCCAGCAGTCAAAAAGGGGGTTTTAGCAATCAGCCCCAGCATTTT
>NA|NA|TRBJ1-1|TRBV7-2
CASSLARVATEAFF
TGTGCCAGCAGCTTGGCCAGGGTGGCAACTGAAGCTTTCTTT
>NA|NA|TRBJ1-2|TRBV29-1
CSTLRGNGYTF
TGCAGCACTCTCCGGGGTAATGGCTACACCTTC
>TRBD1|NA|TRBJ1-5|TRBV24-1
CATSDTGTGGNQPQHF
TGTGCCACCAGTGACACCGGGACAGGAGGCAATCAGCCCCAGCATTTT
>TRBD2|NA|TRBJ2-3|TRBV5-8
CASSLVASGRAFPDTQYF
TGTGCCAGCAGCTTGGTGGCTAGCGGGAGGGCCTTCCCAGATACGCAGTATTTT
>NA|NA|TRBJ1-1|TRBV6-6
CASSYGGRTEAFF
TGTGCCAGCAGTTACGGCGGGAGGACTGAAGCTTTCTTT
>NA|NA|TRBJ2-1|TRBV27
CATTTAGSSYNEQFF
TGTGCCACTACTACGGCGGGGAGCTCCTACAATGAGCAGTTCTTC
>NA|once|TRBJ1-5|TRBV30
CAWRGNSNQPQHF
TGTGCCTGGAGGGGCAATAGCAATCAGCCCCAGCATTTT
>TRBD1|NA|TRBJ2-7|TRBV28
CATLYGQGAREEQYF
TGTGCCACCTTGTATGGACAGGGGGCGCGGGAAGAGCAGTACTTC
>NA|NA|TRBJ1-1|TRBV6-5
CASSYEAGRDTEAFF
TGTGCCAGCAGTTACGAGGCAGGGAGGGACACTGAAGCTTTCTTT
>TRBD1|NA|TRBJ1-5|TRBV7-2
CASSIGGVGQPQHF
TGTGCCAGCAGTATAGGGGGCGTTGGTCAGCCCCAGCATTTT
>NA|NA|TRBJ2-7|TRBV6-5
CASKGTQRGQYF
TGTGCCAGCAAGGGGACTCAAAGAGGGCAGTACTTC
>NA|few|TRBJ1-1|TRBV7-6
CASSLAGGMNTEAFF
TGTGCCAGCAGCTTAGCGGGGGGGATGAACACTGAAGCTTTCTTT
>NA|NA|TRBJ1-4|TRBV6-1
CASSDVGTATNEKLFF
TGTGCCAGCAGTGATGTGGGGACTGCAACTAATGAAAAACTGTTTTTT
>NA|NA|TRBJ2-1|TRBV9
CASSVGYYNEQFF
TGTGCCAGCAGCGTAGGTTACTACAATGAGCAGTTCTTC
>TRBD1|NA|TRBJ1-2|TRBV3-1/TRBV3-2
CASSQVQGTYGYTF
TGTGCCAGCAGCCAAGTACAGGGGACCTATGGCTACACCTTC
>TRBD1|few|TRBJ1-5|TRBV27
CASRVVQGAQPQHF
TGTGCCAGCCGGGTGGTACAGGGGGCTCAGCCCCAGCATTTT
>NA|NA|TRBJ1-2|TRBV12-3/TRBV12-4
CASSHARAGYTF
TGTGCCAGCAGTCACGCCAGGGCAGGCTACACCTTC
>TRBD1|NA|TRBJ2-7|TRBV11-3
CASSRDSSYEQYF
TGTGCCAGCTCCCGGGACAGCTCCTACGAGCAGTACTTC